The 21 T cell receptor beta chains below were found in one sample sequenced in a study of cytomegalovirus exposure and HLA in healthy donors. In the PCR, 60 Vbeta and 13 Jbeta primers were used. The data were produced by immunoSEQ multiplex PCR, yet TCRdb's version contains in-frame clones alone and is incomplete. Among approximately 89,000 clones listed, around 73% were seen once. Sequenced input: PBMCs. The receptors shown here come from a female donor in good health and CMV-seronegative.

In its sample, this clone was seen once. The chain recombines TRBV19 with TRBJ1-6; 9 bases align to TRBD1. Germline trimming cut 4 bases from V and 9 bases from J; bases unmatched to any gene: 1. The germline V gene has CDR1 LNHDA and CDR2 SQIVND (reference sequence). This CDR3 is built from 13 residues. In DNA, the CDR3 is TGTGCCAGTAGTAGGACAGGGGTTTCACCCCTCCACTTT. Its protein is CASSRTGVSPLHF.

The rearrangement links TRBV2 to TRBJ2-2; D remains ambiguous. The germline CDR1 and CDR2 sequences are SNHLY and FYNNEI. V shed 8 bases and J shed 2 bases, with 9 bases lying between them. The CDR3 consists of 13 residues. CDR3 sequence: CASGDHNTGELFF. CDR3 bases: TGTGCCAGCGGAGACCACAACACCGGGGAGCTGTTTTTT.

V and J are TRBV4-3 and TRBJ2-2; 12 bases line up with TRBD2. The junction had 2 bases not matched to a gene; V was cut back by 0 bases and J by 6 bases. This CDR3 is 16 amino acids long. Germline loops: CDR1 LGHNA, CDR2 YSLEER. Here the CDR3 DNA reads TGCGCCAGCAGCCAAGATCCTAGCGGGGGGGCCGGGGAGCTGTTTTTT. The encoded protein is CASSQDPSGGAGELFF.

V gene TRBV6-4 combines with J gene TRBJ2-3, with 10 bases matching TRBD2. The CDR3 sequence is 16 residues long. CDR1 and CDR2 (germline): MRHNA, SNTAGT. Germline trimming cut 0 bases from V and 4 bases from J; bases unmatched to any gene: 4. CDR3 protein: CASSDSSSGGADTQYF. In DNA, the CDR3 is TGTGCCAGCAGTGACTCCAGCAGCGGGGGGGCAGATACGCAGTATTTT.

V is TRBV21-1 and J is TRBJ1-5. TRBV21-1 is annotated as a pseudogene. There are 13 residues in the CDR3. The CDR3 is CASSKGEGQPQHF. The CDR3 DNA is TGTGCCAGCAGCAAAGGAGAGGGTCAGCCCCAGCATTTT.

V usage is TRBV5-4 and J usage is TRBJ2-3, with 10 bases matching TRBD1. Germline V CDR1 and CDR2: SGHNT, YYREEE (reference sequence). Trimming took 5 bases from V and 3 from J; bases not matched to a gene: 6. This CDR3 has 15 residues. The CDR3 sequence is CASSFTGQGTDTQYF. CDR3 DNA: TGTGCCAGCAGTTTTACGGGACAGGGGACAGATACGCAGTATTTT.

A single count supports this clone. The V gene is TRBV7-2, the J gene TRBJ1-1, with 7 bases that match TRBD1. There are 15 residues in the CDR3. Germline V CDR1 and CDR2: SGHTA, FQGNSA. After removal of 3 bases from V and 8 bases from J, the junction contained 12 bases not matched to a gene. The CDR3 loop reads CASSFGRGTALEAFF. In DNA form, the CDR3 reads TGTGCCAGCAGCTTCGGTAGGGGGACAGCCCTCGAAGCTTTCTTT.

This clone has just a few counts. This chain links TRBV11-3 with TRBJ1-2; tentatively, D is TRBD1 (5 bases). The CDR3 extends over 17 amino acids. The V gene lost 1 base and the J gene lost 2 bases, with 17 bases spanning the gap. CDR1 is SGHNT, CDR2 YENEEA, per germline. As DNA, the CDR3 is TGTGCCAGCAGCTTAGTCAATGGACAAAACTTCAACTATGGCTACACCTTC. Residues: CASSLVNGQNFNYGYTF.

This sequence joins TRBV2 and TRBJ1-2; the D gene is possibly TRBD1 (6 bases). Germline V gene sequence: CDR1 SNHLY, CDR2 FYNNEI. Deletions cut 5 bases from V and 0 bases from J, with 16 bases between. The CDR3 has 16 amino acids. CDR3 region: CASSTNQGRANYGYTF. Here the CDR3 DNA reads TGTGCCAGCAGTACCAACCAGGGGCGCGCTAACTATGGCTACACCTTC. The entire variable domain, with the rest obtained from reference TRBV2 and TRBJ1-2, is as follows: EPEVTQTPSHQVTQMGQEVILRCVPISNHLYFYWYRQILGQKVEFLVSFYNNEISEKSEIFDDQFSVERPDGSNFTLKIRSTKLEDSAMYFCASSTNQGRANYGYTFGSGTRLTVV.

This chain links TRBV10-1 with TRBJ1-2; 7 bases are shared with TRBD1. The V and J ends lost 6 bases and 8 bases, in that order; junction bases with no gene match: 9. The CDR3 has 13 residues. The germline V gene encodes CDR1 WNHNN and CDR2 SYGVQD (reference sequence). The CDR3 sequence is CASSEDRSRGYTF. The CDR3 DNA is TGCGCCAGCAGCGAGGACAGGTCGAGGGGCTACACCTTC.

The V call is TRBV15, the J call TRBJ2-5, with 7 bases identical to TRBD1. The CDR3 consists of 16 residues. Trimming took 0 bases from V and 1 from J; bases not matched to a gene: 5. Germline lookup yields CDR1 LNHNV and CDR2 YYDKDF (reference sequence). CDR3 bases: TGTGCCACCAGCAGAGACCATTGGACAGGCCAAGAGACCCAGTACTTC. Translating it yields CATSRDHWTGQETQYF. Full variable domain (outside the CDR3, taken from reference TRBV15 and TRBJ2-5): DAMVIQNPRYQVTQFGKPVTLSCSQTLNHNVMYWYQQKSSQAPKLLFHYYDKDFNNEADTPDNFQSRRPNTSFCFLDIRSPGLGDTAMYLCATSRDHWTGQETQYFGPGTRLLVL.

The gene calls are TRBV2 and TRBJ2-7; TRBD1 is a possible D gene (6 bases). Germline V lookup: CDR1 SNHLY, CDR2 FYNNEI. V lost 5 bases to trimming and J lost 5 bases, with 16 bases between them. This CDR3 contains 14 residues. CDR3 in DNA: TGTGCCAGCAGTATTAAGGGGGACAAGAACGAGCAGTACTTC. Translating gives CASSIKGDKNEQYF. Full variable domain (rest looked up from reference TRBV2 and TRBJ2-7): EPEVTQTPSHQVTQMGQEVILRCVPISNHLYFYWYRQILGQKVEFLVSFYNNEISEKSEIFDDQFSVERPDGSNFTLKIRSTKLEDSAMYFCASSIKGDKNEQYFGPGTRLTVT.

The CDR3 DNA is TGTGCCAGCTCACCACCCCCGGGGTTCGGAGGCTACACCTTC. It yields the protein CASSPPPGFGGYTF. The genes are TRBV18 and TRBJ1-2; no definite D call. Germline V gene lookup returns CDR1 KGHSH and CDR2 LQKENI. This CDR3 has 14 residues. V was cut by 0 bases and J by 8 bases, with 13 bases left in between.

V is TRBV19 and J is TRBJ2-3; TRBD2 matches at 8 bases. There are 16 residues in the CDR3. The V segment lost 7 bases and the J segment 0 bases; nucleotides outside the gene matches: 9. From germline, CDR1 is LNHDA and CDR2 SQIVND (reference sequence). CDR3 DNA sequence: TGTGCCAGTACAAGCGGGAGACACCCAAGCACAGATACGCAGTATTTT. Translating it yields CASTSGRHPSTDTQYF.

The rearrangement links TRBV28 to TRBJ1-1; D uncertain. This CDR3 has 13 amino acids. V dropped 6 bases and J dropped 1 base, with 9 bases sitting between them. Germline loops: CDR1 MDHEN, CDR2 SYDVKM. DNA of the CDR3: TGTGCCAGCAGAGCTCGGTGGAACACTGAAGCTTTCTTT. It encodes CASRARWNTEAFF.

The V gene is TRBV15, the J gene TRBJ2-3, with 10 bases identical to TRBD2. The CDR3 runs to 17 residues. Germline trimming cut 1 base from V and 4 bases from J; bases unmatched to any gene: 8. Germline V gene lookup returns CDR1 LNHNV and CDR2 YYDKDF (reference sequence). In DNA form, the CDR3 reads TGTGCCACCAGCAGAGGAATATCTAGCGGGGGATCAGATACGCAGTATTTT. This encodes CATSRGISSGGSDTQYF.

The count of this clone is one. The DNA of the CDR3 is TGTGCCAGCAGTCCCGGGACAGGGGTGGCGAAGCAGTACTTC. This gives the protein CASSPGTGVAKQYF. This chain links TRBV27 with TRBJ2-7; TRBD1 matches at 10 bases. Germline-derived CDR1 and CDR2 are MNHEY and SMNVEV (reference sequence). After removal of 5 bases from V and 8 bases from J, the junction contained 9 bases not matched to a gene. The length of the CDR3 is 14 residues.

This rearrangement joins TRBV28 to TRBJ2-2, with D possibly matching TRBD1 (5 bases). The CDR3 has 14 amino acids. Germline V gene sequence: CDR1 MDHEN, CDR2 SYDVKM. Deletions cut 3 bases from V and 3 bases from J, with 8 bases between. CDR3 region: CASSFQGYTGELFF. In DNA, the CDR3 is TGTGCCAGCAGTTTCCAGGGCTACACCGGGGAGCTGTTTTTT.

This clone has a handful of counts. V gene TRBV7-6 combines with J gene TRBJ2-5; 7 positions agree with TRBD2. Germline CDR1 and CDR2: SGHVS and FNYEAQ. The CDR3 is made up of 16 amino acids. V lost 5 bases to trimming and J lost 1 base; unmatched junction nucleotides: 10. DNA for the CDR3: TGTGCCAGCAGCGGCGACCGGGACTACTCCCAAGAGACCCAGTACTTC. Its protein product is CASSGDRDYSQETQYF.

This sequence joins TRBV23-1 and TRBJ2-6, with no clear D. TRBV23-1 is recorded as an ORF, its role being uncertain. This CDR3 has 15 amino acids. V lost 7 bases to trimming and J lost 2 bases, with 12 bases between them. The chain's CDR3 is CASKPPEAGANVLTF. In DNA form, the CDR3 reads TGCGCCAGCAAGCCCCCAGAGGCTGGGGCCAACGTCCTGACTTTC.

The chain is built from TRBV7-9 and TRBJ1-3, with TRBD1 identical over 9 bases. Germline V gene data show CDR1 as SEHNR and CDR2 as FQNEAQ (reference sequence). This CDR3 is built from 14 residues. V lost 4 bases and J lost 2; bases outside the gene matches: 0. This chain's CDR3 is CASSWDRAGNTIYF. As DNA, the CDR3 is TGTGCCAGCAGCTGGGACAGGGCTGGAAACACCATATATTTT.